This T cell receptor (beta chain) was sequenced in a study of a mutant IDH1 vaccine in newly diagnosed glioma. Study details: Patients underwent eight vaccinations, which took place in weeks 1, 3, 5, 7, 11, 15, 19 and 23.

This CDR3 comprises 14 residues. Trimming took off 0 bases at V and 8 bases at J, with 12 bases between the two ends. Germline lookup yields CDR1 SGHRS and CDR2 YFSETQ. Indicated time point: week 5, during vaccination. A 20-mer mutant IDH1 peptide at 300 ug was injected subcutaneously with topical imiquimod. Note on this clone: Its antigen is as yet unknown.

Generated by immunoSEQ multiplex PCR, the TCRdb table keeps only in-frame clones and is missing some. The sample has roughly 30,000 clones; around 90% are singletons. The sample was peripheral blood mononuclear cells (PBMCs), taken from a glioma patient whose treatment included an IDH1 peptide vaccine. The genes are TRBV5-1 and TRBJ2-1, with no clear D. The receptor was derived from a woman between 35 and 50 years old with glioma. Some clones in this sample may be carry-over from other donors' samples. CDR3 sequence: CASSLDVGWDEQFF. The CDR3 DNA follows: TGCGCCAGCAGCTTGGATGTGGGGTGGGATGAGCAGTTCTTC.